These 13 T cell receptor beta chains originate from one sample sequenced in a study of blood T cell repertoires in COVID-19. Sequencing was performed with immunoSEQ multiplex PCR; in TCRdb, only in-frame clones are kept and a portion is missing. Of roughly 29,000 clones in the sample, about 80% were seen once. Sequencing was carried out using peripheral blood. These receptor sequences come from a man in his 70s with active COVID-19.

J is TRBJ2-3 and V is TRBV24-1, with no clear D. Germline V lookup: CDR1 KGHDR, CDR2 SFDVKD. Between the trimmed V and J ends, which lost 1 base and 8 bases, there was a span of 3 bases. The CDR3 loop spans 11 amino acids. CDR3 in DNA: TGTGCCACCAGTGATTTCAGTACGCAGTATTTT. Encoded protein: CATSDFSTQYF.

This clone was counted between two and nine times. CDR3 loop: CASFSGGIHNEQFF. CDR3 DNA sequence: TGTGCCAGCTTTAGCGGGGGAATCCACAATGAGCAGTTCTTC. This chain joins TRBV28 and TRBJ2-1; 9 bases agree with TRBD2. The CDR3 spans 14 residues. Looked up from germline, CDR1 is MDHEN and CDR2 is SYDVKM. V gave up 8 bases and J gave up 5 bases; unmatched junction bases: 7.

The chain joins TRBV3-1 (or the pseudogene TRBV3-2) to TRBJ2-2; D unresolved. Trimming took 3 bases from V and 5 from J, leaving 10 bases between them. Germline V gene sequence: CDR1 LGHDT, CDR2 YNNKEL (reference sequence). The CDR3 spans 14 residues. CDR3 sequence (DNA): TGTGCCAGCAGCCATTACAGAAGTACCGGGGAGCTGTTTTTT. Translation: CASSHYRSTGELFF.

The chain carries TRBV10-2 and TRBJ2-6; D is unresolved. Trimming stripped 4 bases from V and 1 base from J, with 8 bases between. CDR1 is WSHSY and CDR2 is SAAADI in the germline V gene. This CDR3 comprises 15 residues. This chain's CDR3 is CASSGGGSGANVLTF. CDR3 DNA sequence: TGCGCCAGCAGTGGAGGTGGTTCTGGGGCCAACGTCCTGACTTTC.

The chain joins TRBV7-6 to TRBJ2-7; 8 bases align to TRBD1. In germline, CDR1 is SGHVS, CDR2 FNYEAQ. V shed 0 bases, J shed 6 bases, and the junction held 10 bases outside the gene matches. The CDR3 length is 16 residues. The CDR3 is CASSLAPGQVSLEQYF. The DNA of the CDR3 is TGTGCCAGCAGCTTAGCGCCGGGACAGGTTTCTCTCGAGCAGTACTTC.

The chain links TRBV11-3 to TRBJ2-3, with 8 bases matching TRBD2. The germline V gene has CDR1 SGHNT and CDR2 YENEEA. CDR3 length: 13 residues. V was pared by 8 bases and J by 6 bases, with 7 bases of the junction left unmatched. CDR3 DNA sequence: TGTGCCAGCCCGGGGGGGCGATGGGATACGCAGTATTTT. Protein sequence: CASPGGRWDTQYF.

This chain joins TRBV9 and TRBJ2-7; the D is unclear. There are 14 residues in the CDR3. V lost 6 bases, J lost 2 bases, and 15 bases lay in between. CDR1 and CDR2 (germline): SGDLS, YYNGEE. The CDR3 DNA follows: TGTGCCAGCACCCCAAATCCAGACACCTACGAGCAGTACTTC. Translating it yields CASTPNPDTYEQYF.

The chain is built from TRBV9 and TRBJ1-1; D unresolved. This CDR3 contains 15 residues. Germline V CDR1 and CDR2: SGDLS, YYNGEE. Trimming took off 6 bases at V and 0 bases at J, with 15 bases between the two ends. The CDR3 nucleotides read TGTGCCAGCACCCCGGTCCCTCCCATGAACACTGAAGCTTTCTTT. Translated, it gives CASTPVPPMNTEAFF.

This clone was seen once. This chain joins TRBV2 and TRBJ1-6; D ambiguous. Germline assignment: CDR1 SNHLY and CDR2 FYNNEI. Trimming removed 7 bases at V and 9 bases at J, with 16 bases between. This CDR3 has 14 amino acids. The CDR3: CASTDEEEISPLHF. As DNA, the CDR3 is TGTGCCAGCACTGACGAGGAGGAGATTTCACCCCTCCACTTT.

This clone was observed a handful of times. The gene calls are TRBV19 and TRBJ2-3; no clear D. The CDR3 has 14 amino acids. CDR1 LNHDA and CDR2 SQIVND come from the germline V gene (reference sequence). Between the trimmed V and J ends, which lost 1 base and 3 bases, there was a span of 8 bases. The CDR3 coding sequence is TGTGCCAGTAGTATAGGCCAGGTAACAGATACGCAGTATTTT. Encoded protein: CASSIGQVTDTQYF.

V and J are TRBV11-3 and TRBJ2-5; 7 bases align to TRBD1. There are 13 residues in the CDR3. The ends lost 5 bases at V and 5 bases at J; junction bases unmatched: 5. Germline CDR1 SGHNT, CDR2 YENEEA. The CDR3 nucleotides are TGTGCCAGCAGCAGAACAGGGGACGAGACCCAGTACTTC. Protein: CASSRTGDETQYF.

The gene calls are TRBV7-9 and TRBJ2-5; D unresolved. Germline CDR1 is SEHNR and CDR2 is FQNEAQ (reference sequence). This CDR3 is 16 amino acids long. Trimming pared 1 base from V and 5 bases from J, leaving 17 bases between. The CDR3 DNA reads TGTGCCAGCAGCTTAGGACTCATAACAAGTTTGGAGACCCAGTACTTC. Encoded protein: CASSLGLITSLETQYF.

The genes are TRBV18 and TRBJ1-1, with 9 positions matching TRBD1. The CDR3 runs 14 residues. V trimming: 6 bases; J trimming: 2 bases; junction bases outside the gene matches: 4. Germline CDR1 and CDR2: KGHSH and LQKENI. The CDR3: CASSLGQGNTEAFF. Here the CDR3 DNA reads TGTGCCAGCTCGCTGGGACAGGGTAACACTGAAGCTTTCTTT.